A single sample is the source of the 9 T cell receptor beta chains below, sequenced in a study of blood T cell repertoires in COVID-19. TCRdb keeps only in-frame clones here, not all; method: immunoSEQ multiplex PCR. Of about 300,000 clones in the sample, approximately 84% were seen once. Sequenced material: peripheral blood. The receptors were gathered from a human donor with COVID-19, enrolled during active disease. The donor label of this sample is uncertain.

The rearrangement uses TRBV28 and TRBJ1-2; 7 positions match TRBD1. Trimming took 2 bases from V and 8 from J; bases not matched to a gene: 14. Germline CDR1 reads MDHEN; CDR2 reads SYDVKM. The CDR3 is made up of 16 amino acids. CDR3 sequence reads: CASSLLTRTGTGGYTF. The DNA for the CDR3 is TGTGCCAGCAGTTTACTCACCCGGACAGGAACGGGGGGCTACACCTTC.

The chain carries TRBV6-5 and TRBJ1-1, with 9 positions matching TRBD1. V dropped 7 bases and J dropped 8; count of bases not matched to a gene: 11. The germline V gene encodes CDR1 MNHEY and CDR2 SVGAGI. CDR3 length equals 14 residues. The CDR3 DNA follows: TGTGCCAGCAATCGACAGGGGGGGTTATTGGAAGCTTTCTTT. Translating it yields CASNRQGGLLEAFF.

The chain is built from TRBV9 and TRBJ1-6, with D possibly TRBD1 on 5 matching bases. This CDR3 has 17 amino acids. CDR1 is SGDLS, CDR2 YYNGEE, per germline. The V and J ends lost 4 bases and 0 bases respectively, with 14 bases between them. CDR3 protein: CASSPGLISSYNSPLHF. In DNA form, the CDR3 reads TGTGCCAGCAGCCCGGGACTGATCAGCTCCTATAATTCACCCCTCCACTTT.

The chain recombines TRBV3-1 (or the pseudogene TRBV3-2) with TRBJ1-2; 7 positions agree with TRBD1. The trim removed 4 bases at V and 5 bases at J, leaving 13 bases unmatched. Germline lookup yields CDR1 LGHDT and CDR2 YNNKEL (reference sequence). The CDR3 is 16 residues long. CDR3 in amino acids: CASSPQGTNKGYGYTF. The CDR3 nucleotides are TGTGCCAGCAGCCCACAGGGGACAAATAAGGGGTATGGCTACACCTTC.

The chain carries TRBV7-2 and TRBJ2-1; 7 positions match TRBD2. J lost 4 bases, V lost 2 bases, and 2 bases had no gene match. The germline V gene has CDR1 SGHTA and CDR2 FQGNSA. The CDR3 consists of 14 residues. For the CDR3, the DNA is TGTGCCAGCAGCTTAAAGGGACTATACAATGAGCAGTTCTTC. Amino acids: CASSLKGLYNEQFF.

The chain employs TRBV9 and TRBJ2-1; possible D gene TRBD1, 7 bases. Germline values: CDR1 SGDLS, CDR2 YYNGEE. Trimming left V 0 bases short and J 3 bases short, with 10 bases between. This CDR3 has 15 amino acids. CDR3 sequence: CASSVGRDSYNEQFF. CDR3 in DNA: TGTGCCAGCAGCGTAGGGCGGGACAGCTACAATGAGCAGTTCTTC.

This chain connects TRBV3-1 (or the pseudogene TRBV3-2) to TRBJ1-1, with TRBD1 matching over 7 bases. The CDR3 totals 17 residues. J lost 2 bases, V lost 0 bases, and 9 bases had no gene match. The V gene's germline CDR1 is LGHDT and CDR2 YNNKEL (reference sequence). The DNA for the CDR3 is TGTGCCAGCAGCCAAGACGACAGGGTGGTTTCAAACACTGAAGCTTTCTTT. The encoded protein is CASSQDDRVVSNTEAFF.

For the CDR3, the DNA is TGTGCCAGCAGCTTAGGAGGTGATTGGGACAGGCAGTTCTTC. It is translated as CASSLGGDWDRQFF. The genes are TRBV11-2 and TRBJ2-1; 7 bases fit TRBD1. Germline trimming cut 1 base from V and 12 bases from J; bases unmatched to any gene: 9. The germline V gene encodes CDR1 SGHAT and CDR2 FQNNGV. The CDR3 length is 14 residues.

The chain combines TRBV28 with TRBJ2-1; the match to TRBD2 covers 8 bases. The germline gives CDR1 MDHEN, CDR2 SYDVKM. The CDR3 covers 16 residues. J was trimmed by 4 bases and V by 7 bases; bases with no gene match: 12. The CDR3 here is CASNPVPVAGYNEQFF. CDR3 bases: TGTGCCAGCAACCCCGTACCTGTAGCGGGGTACAATGAGCAGTTCTTC.